Listed below are T cell receptor beta chains from one sample, sequenced in a study of glioma-infiltrating T cells after dendritic cell vaccination. Libraries were prepared by immunoSEQ multiplex PCR; TCRdb keeps only in-frame clonotypes and omits some of them. In the table there are around 97,000 clones, about four fifths of which are singletons. This material consisted of blood, taken before dendritic cell vaccination. All receptors derive from a human donor with glioblastoma. Each CDR3 is given with its conserved first and last residue.

j_gene: TRBJ1-2
v_gene: TRBV5-1
len: 14
CDR3aa: CASSLNSGSWGYTF

j_gene: TRBJ1-2
v_gene: TRBV5-6
len: 15
CDR3aa: CASSYPTRTDYGYTF

j_gene: TRBJ2-1
v_gene: TRBV6-5
len: 14
CDR3aa: CASSSGGAYNEQFF

j_gene: TRBJ1-1
v_gene: TRBV7-8
len: 13
CDR3aa: CASSLRTDTEAFF

j_gene: TRBJ2-2
v_gene: TRBV11-3
len: 13
CDR3aa: CASSPKNTGELFF

j_gene: TRBJ2-6
v_gene: TRBV9
len: 14
CDR3aa: CASSVGSGANVLTF

j_gene: TRBJ2-3
v_gene: TRBV9
len: 15
CDR3aa: CASSVDPPGSATQYF

j_gene: TRBJ1-2
v_gene: TRBV5-5
len: 16
CDR3aa: CASSLGTAGANYGYTF

j_gene: TRBJ2-7
v_gene: TRBV5-1
len: 15
CDR3aa: CASSSPGTGGYEQYF

j_gene: TRBJ2-7
v_gene: TRBV5-1
len: 12
CDR3aa: CASSLASYEQYF

j_gene: TRBJ1-4
v_gene: TRBV6-5
len: 14
CDR3aa: CASRDLGVNEKLFF

j_gene: TRBJ2-1
v_gene: TRBV27
len: 15
CDR3aa: CASSFRTSSYNEQFF